This paragraph covers one T cell receptor beta chain sequence. Its antigen is not known. With 60 Vbeta and 13 Jbeta primers, the PCR was carried out. The protocol was immunoSEQ multiplex PCR, while the TCRdb copy is restricted to in-frame clones and leaves out a portion. The sample carries 100,000 to 150,000 clones, 75% to 90% recorded once. The data belong to a study of cytomegalovirus exposure and HLA in healthy donors. It was healthy bone marrow donors who served as donors. Germline V gene data show CDR1 as KGHSH and CDR2 as LQKENI. V was cut by 6 bases and J by 2 bases, with 17 bases left in between. This CDR3 is built from 15 residues. Regarding the study as a whole: In a later analysis, parvovirus B19, influenza, CMV and Epstein-Barr virus appeared linked to several top co-occurrence clusters.

The source of this sequence is a woman aged 35 to 49 in good health and CMV-seronegative. This chain links TRBV18 with TRBJ2-7, with TRBD2 as a possible D gene (6 bases). Sequenced input: PBMCs. The CDR3 is CASSTGGGFTYEQYF. The CDR3 nucleotides are TGTGCCAGCTCGACCGGAGGAGGGTTCACCTACGAGCAGTACTTC.